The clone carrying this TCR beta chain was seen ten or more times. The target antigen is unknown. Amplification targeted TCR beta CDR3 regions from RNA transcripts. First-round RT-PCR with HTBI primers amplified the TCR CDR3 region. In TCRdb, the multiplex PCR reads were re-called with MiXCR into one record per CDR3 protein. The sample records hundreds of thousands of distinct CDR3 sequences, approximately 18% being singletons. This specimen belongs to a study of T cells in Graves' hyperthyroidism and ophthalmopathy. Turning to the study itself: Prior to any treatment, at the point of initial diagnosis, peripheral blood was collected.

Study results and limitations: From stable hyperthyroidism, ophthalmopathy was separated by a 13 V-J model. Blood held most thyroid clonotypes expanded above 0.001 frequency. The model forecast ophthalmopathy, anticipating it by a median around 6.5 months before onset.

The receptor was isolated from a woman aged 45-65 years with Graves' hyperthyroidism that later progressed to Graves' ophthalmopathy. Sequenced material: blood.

The CDR3 DNA is TGTGCCAGCACCCTTACAGGGGGCGCATCTAATTCACCCCTCCACTTT. This gives the protein CASTLTGGASNSPLHF. This chain links TRBV12-3 or TRBV12-4 with TRBJ1-6, with 9 bases lining up with TRBD1. The V gene end was trimmed by 7 bases and the J gene end by 6 bases; junction bases not matched to a gene: 10. The CDR3 covers 16 residues.